The 16 T cell receptor beta chains listed next were all sequenced from one sample in a study of blood T cells in healthy people across ages. A J-beta primer mix and a sample-barcoded 5' primer were used in a second PCR of roughly 6 to 11 cycles. TCRdb called the 5' RACE reads again in MiXCR, with one record for every CDR3 protein. This table has about 780,000 distinct CDR3 sequences, about 47% appearing once. The sample comprised blood. Source of these receptors: a man older than 75 in good health.

This clonotype came up once. The genes are TRBV20-1 and TRBJ2-1; 9 bases match TRBD1. The trim removed 5 bases at V and 3 bases at J, leaving 14 bases unmatched. The CDR3 spans 17 residues. The germline V gene has CDR1 DFQATT and CDR2 SNEGSKA (reference sequence). The CDR3 spells CSAGTRDRAPLYNEQFF. CDR3 nucleotides: TGCAGTGCTGGAACCCGGGACAGGGCCCCCCTCTACAATGAGCAGTTCTTC.

The chain combines TRBV28 with TRBJ2-1; D is perhaps TRBD1 or TRBD2 (5 bases each). The V and J ends lost 1 base and 9 bases respectively, with 19 bases between them. Germline lookup yields CDR1 MDHEN and CDR2 SYDVKM. This CDR3 spans 16 amino acids. This CDR3 reads CASSLSGTPLNGEQFF. The CDR3 region has the DNA TGTGCCAGCAGTTTATCCGGGACGCCTCTTAATGGTGAGCAGTTCTTC. Filled out from reference TRBV28 and TRBJ2-1, the complete variable domain reads DVKVTQSSRYLVKRTGEKVFLECVQDMDHENMFWYRQDPGLGLRLIYFSYDVKMKEKGDIPEGYSVSREKKERFSLILESASTNQTSMYLCASSLSGTPLNGEQFFGPGTRLTVL.

J is TRBJ2-5 and V is TRBV20-1; 9 bases map to TRBD1. The tail of the sequence fits TRBJ2-7 better, so the J call may be wrong. The CDR3 length is 15 residues. Germline V gene data show CDR1 as DFQATT and CDR2 as SNEGSKA (reference sequence). The CDR3 spells CSAGRSGTGSYEQYF. DNA of the CDR3: TGCAGTGCTGGCCGTTCCGGGACAGGGTCCTACGAGCAGTACTTC.

The chain joins TRBV12-3 or TRBV12-4 to TRBJ1-5; D may be TRBD1 (5 bases). V dropped 6 bases and J dropped 6 bases, with 15 bases sitting between them. There are 14 residues in the CDR3. The CDR3 region has the DNA TGTGCCAGCAGCCCTCGGGGGGTGGGTCAGCCCCAGCATTTT. Residues: CASSPRGVGQPQHF.

This clonotype was found a few times. The CDR3 protein is CAWKQGDEQFF. In nucleotides, the CDR3 is TGTGCCTGGAAACAGGGCGATGAGCAGTTCTTC. The chain is built from TRBV30 and TRBJ2-1, with D possibly TRBD1 on 6 matching bases. The ends were cut back, 4 bases at V and 8 bases at J, with 9 bases in the middle. Germline CDR1 reads GTSNPN; CDR2 reads SVGIG (reference sequence). The CDR3 extends over 11 amino acids.

The count of this clonotype is one. The rearrangement joins TRBV10-3 to TRBJ2-1; 9 positions agree with TRBD2. The CDR3 has 13 residues. V shed 7 bases, J shed 8 bases, and the junction held 6 bases outside the gene matches. The germline CDR1 and CDR2 sequences are ENHRY and SYGVKD. DNA of the CDR3: TGTGCCATCAAGCGGGGGGCCATGGATGAGCAGTTCTTC. Residues: CAIKRGAMDEQFF.

CDR3 DNA sequence: TGTGCCAGCAGTCTAGCGGGTAAGGGGCACAATGAGCAGTTCTTC. Translation gives CASSLAGKGHNEQFF. The V call is TRBV6-5, the J call TRBJ2-1, with TRBD2 identical over 8 bases. The CDR3 is 15 amino acids. Trimming cost V 5 bases and J 5 bases; bases outside gene matches: 8. Germline V gene data show CDR1 as MNHEY and CDR2 as SVGAGI.

The chain combines TRBV6-1 with TRBJ1-5; a weak D match, TRBD1 (5 bases). Germline V gene data show CDR1 as MNHNS and CDR2 as SASEGT. V lost 8 bases, J lost 3 bases, and 11 bases lay in between. The CDR3 has 13 residues. CDR3 residues: CASQTVINQPQHF. The CDR3 bases are TGTGCCAGCCAGACAGTCATCAATCAGCCCCAGCATTTT.

The chain joins TRBV20-1 to TRBJ2-3; 14 bases map to TRBD2. The CDR3 runs 16 residues. V gave up 5 bases and J gave up 7 bases; unmatched junction bases: 11. The germline gives CDR1 DFQATT, CDR2 SNEGSKA (reference sequence). As DNA, the CDR3 is TGCAGTGCTCCCCCTCGACTAGCGGGAGGGCCGAATACGCAGTATTTT. As protein: CSAPPRLAGGPNTQYF.

The chain uses TRBV29-1 and TRBJ2-1; TRBD1 is a possible D gene (6 bases). Trimming took off 4 bases at V and 2 bases at J, with 9 bases between the two ends. The length of the CDR3 is 13 residues. Looked up from germline, CDR1 is SQVTM and CDR2 is ANQGSEA. CDR3 sequence reads: CSVVWDTYNEQFF. The DNA for the CDR3 is TGCAGCGTTGTGTGGGACACCTACAATGAGCAGTTCTTC.

As for this clonotype: A junction boundary mismatches the germline segment, possibly from a read error. The chain recombines TRBV7-9 with TRBJ2-3; 14 bases align to TRBD2. Germline loops: CDR1 SEHNR, CDR2 FQNEAQ (reference sequence). CDR3 length: 16 amino acids. The CDR3 region is CAGRGGLAGGGDTQYF. The CDR3 nucleotides are TGTGCCGGCAGGGGAGGACTAGCGGGAGGAGGAGATACGCAGTATTTT.

At least ten counts were recorded for this clonotype. The V gene is TRBV4-3, the J gene TRBJ2-3; D not resolved. This CDR3 has 16 residues. V lost 2 bases and J 0 bases, leaving 12 bases between the germline ends. CDR1 is LGHNA, CDR2 YSLEER, per germline. CDR3 DNA sequence: TGCGCCAGCAGCCAACTGGAGACTTCTAGCACAGATACGCAGTATTTT. It specifies CASSQLETSSTDTQYF.

This clonotype was seen at least ten times. The J gene is TRBJ2-7, the V gene TRBV10-1; D not certain. CDR3 length: 13 residues. V gave up 0 bases and J gave up 4 bases, with 7 bases separating them. In germline, CDR1 is WNHNN, CDR2 SYGVQD (reference sequence). The CDR3 DNA follows: TGCGCCAGCAGTGAGTCGAACGGGTACGAGCAGTACTTC. This translates into CASSESNGYEQYF.

This clonotype was detected a few times. J is TRBJ2-3 and V is TRBV6-5, with D perhaps TRBD1 (7 bases). CDR1 is MNHEY and CDR2 is SVGAGI in the germline V gene. The CDR3 covers 15 residues. Trimming stripped 6 bases from V and 4 bases from J, with 17 bases between. CDR3 in amino acids: CASRDQGGVADTQYF. The CDR3 DNA follows: TGTGCCAGCAGGGATCAGGGGGGTGTGGCAGATACGCAGTATTTT.

V gene TRBV20-1 combines with J gene TRBJ1-5; D remains unclear. CDR1 is DFQATT and CDR2 is SNEGSKA in the germline V gene (reference sequence). The CDR3 contains 13 residues. V was shortened by 4 bases and J by 5 bases, with 12 bases between the two germline ends. The CDR3 reads CSATTRTDQPQHF. The CDR3 bases are TGCAGTGCTACTACTCGGACGGATCAGCCCCAGCATTTT.

This clonotype was counted only a few times. V gene TRBV6-4 combines with J gene TRBJ2-7, with D perhaps TRBD2 (5 bases). Germline lookup yields CDR1 MRHNA and CDR2 SNTAGT. The CDR3 consists of 16 residues. Trimming removed 2 bases from V and 6 bases from J, with 20 bases in between. The chain's CDR3 is CASSDLMQRTTSEQYF. The CDR3 DNA reads as TGTGCCAGCAGTGACCTTATGCAGAGAACCACTAGCGAGCAGTACTTC.